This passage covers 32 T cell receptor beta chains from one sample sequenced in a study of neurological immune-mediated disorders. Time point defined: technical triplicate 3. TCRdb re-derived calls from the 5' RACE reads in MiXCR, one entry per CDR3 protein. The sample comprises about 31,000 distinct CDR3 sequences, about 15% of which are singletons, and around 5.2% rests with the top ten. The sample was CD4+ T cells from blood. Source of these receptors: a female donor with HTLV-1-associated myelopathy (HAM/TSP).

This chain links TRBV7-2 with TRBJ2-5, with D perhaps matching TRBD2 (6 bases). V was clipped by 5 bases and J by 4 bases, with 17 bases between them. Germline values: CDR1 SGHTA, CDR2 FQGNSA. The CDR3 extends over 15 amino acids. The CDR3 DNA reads TGTGCCAGCAGCCCCCAGGGCGGGGCTCCAGAGACCCAGTACTTC. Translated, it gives CASSPQGGAPETQYF.

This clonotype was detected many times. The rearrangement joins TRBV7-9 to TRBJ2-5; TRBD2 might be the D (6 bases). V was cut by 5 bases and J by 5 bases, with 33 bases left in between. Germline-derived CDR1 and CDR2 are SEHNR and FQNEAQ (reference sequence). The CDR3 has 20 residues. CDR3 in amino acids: CASSRWRGYDEGSGLETQYF. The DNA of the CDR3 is TGTGCCAGCAGCCGCTGGAGGGGTTACGATGAGGGATCGGGTTTGGAGACCCAGTACTTC.

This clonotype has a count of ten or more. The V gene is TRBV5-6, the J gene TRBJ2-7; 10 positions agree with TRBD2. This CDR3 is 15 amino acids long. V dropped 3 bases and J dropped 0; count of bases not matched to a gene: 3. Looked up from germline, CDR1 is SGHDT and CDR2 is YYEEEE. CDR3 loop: CASSSSGRSSYEQYF. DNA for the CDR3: TGTGCCAGCAGCTCTAGCGGGAGATCCTCCTACGAGCAGTACTTC.

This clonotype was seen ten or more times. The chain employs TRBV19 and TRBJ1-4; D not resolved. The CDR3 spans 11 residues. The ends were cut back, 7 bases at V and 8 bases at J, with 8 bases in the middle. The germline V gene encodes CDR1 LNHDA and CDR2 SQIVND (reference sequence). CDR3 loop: CASTSGEKLFF. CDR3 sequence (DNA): TGTGCCAGTACCAGCGGGGAAAAACTGTTTTTT.

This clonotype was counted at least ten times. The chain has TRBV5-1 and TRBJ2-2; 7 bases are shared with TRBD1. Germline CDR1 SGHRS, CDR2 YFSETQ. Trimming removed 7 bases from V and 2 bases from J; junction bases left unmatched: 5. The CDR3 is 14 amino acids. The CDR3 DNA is TGCGCCAGCTACCGGGACAGCAACACCGGGGAGCTGTTTTTT. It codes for CASYRDSNTGELFF.

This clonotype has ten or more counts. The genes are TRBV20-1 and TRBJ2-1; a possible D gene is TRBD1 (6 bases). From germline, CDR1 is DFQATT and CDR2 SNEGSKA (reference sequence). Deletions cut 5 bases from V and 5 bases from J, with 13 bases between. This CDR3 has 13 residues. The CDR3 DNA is TGCAGTGCTTCTAGATACAGGGACAATGAGCAGTTCTTC. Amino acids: CSASRYRDNEQFF.

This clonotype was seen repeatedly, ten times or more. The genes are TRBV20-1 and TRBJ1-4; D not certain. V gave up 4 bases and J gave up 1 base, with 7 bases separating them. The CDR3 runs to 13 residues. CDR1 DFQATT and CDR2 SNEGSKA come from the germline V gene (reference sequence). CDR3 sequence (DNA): TGCAGTGCTACAGAAATAACTAATGAAAAACTGTTTTTT. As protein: CSATEITNEKLFF.

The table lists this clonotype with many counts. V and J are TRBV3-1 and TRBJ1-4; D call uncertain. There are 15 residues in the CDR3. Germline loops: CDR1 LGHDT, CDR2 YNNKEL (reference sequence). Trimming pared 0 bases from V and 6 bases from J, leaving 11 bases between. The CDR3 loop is CASSQEEPGDEKLFF. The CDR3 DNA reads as TGTGCCAGCAGCCAAGAAGAGCCAGGAGATGAAAAACTGTTTTTT.

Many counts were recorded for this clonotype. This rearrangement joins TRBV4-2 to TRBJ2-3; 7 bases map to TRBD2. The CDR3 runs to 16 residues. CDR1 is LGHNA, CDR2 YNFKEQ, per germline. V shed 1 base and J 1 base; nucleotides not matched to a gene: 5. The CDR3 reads CASSQGGTSGTDTQYF. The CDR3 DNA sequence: TGTGCCAGCAGCCAAGGCGGCACTAGCGGCACAGATACGCAGTATTTT.

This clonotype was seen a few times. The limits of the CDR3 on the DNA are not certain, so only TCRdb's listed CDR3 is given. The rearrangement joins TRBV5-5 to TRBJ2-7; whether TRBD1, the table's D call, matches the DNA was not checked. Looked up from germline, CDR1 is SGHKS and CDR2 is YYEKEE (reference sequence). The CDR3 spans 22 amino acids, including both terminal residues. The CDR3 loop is CASSFYICSANHLVGRRHEQYF.

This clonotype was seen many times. This CDR3 reads CASSSRRENTEAFF. The CDR3 DNA follows: TGCGCCAGCAGCTCCCGCCGGGAGAACACTGAAGCTTTCTTT. J is TRBJ1-1 and V is TRBV5-1; D uncertain. V was clipped by 3 bases and J by 1 base, with 10 bases between them. Germline assignment: CDR1 SGHRS and CDR2 YFSETQ. The CDR3 contains 14 residues.

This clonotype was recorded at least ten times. Here the CDR3 DNA reads TGTGCCAGCAGCCAAGATCGGGGAAACACCATATATTTT. This gives the protein CASSQDRGNTIYF. The chain recombines TRBV14 with TRBJ1-3; no clear D gene. CDR1 and CDR2 (germline): SGHDN, FVKESK. This CDR3 region has 13 residues. Trimming pared 0 bases from V and 4 bases from J, leaving 4 bases between. The complete variable domain, with remaining parts taken from reference TRBV14 and TRBJ1-3, reads EAGVTQFPSHSVIEKGQTVTLRCDPISGHDNLYWYRRVMGKEIKFLLHFVKESKQDESGMPNNRFLAERTGGTYSTLKVQPAELEDSGVYFCASSQDRGNTIYFGEGSWLTVV.

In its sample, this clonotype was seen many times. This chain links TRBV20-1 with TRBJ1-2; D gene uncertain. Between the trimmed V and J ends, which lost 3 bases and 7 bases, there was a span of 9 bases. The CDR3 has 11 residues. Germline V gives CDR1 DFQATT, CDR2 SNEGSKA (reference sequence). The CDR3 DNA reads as TGCAGTGCTAGTGGTAGGGCTGGCTACACCTTC. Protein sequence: CSASGRAGYTF.

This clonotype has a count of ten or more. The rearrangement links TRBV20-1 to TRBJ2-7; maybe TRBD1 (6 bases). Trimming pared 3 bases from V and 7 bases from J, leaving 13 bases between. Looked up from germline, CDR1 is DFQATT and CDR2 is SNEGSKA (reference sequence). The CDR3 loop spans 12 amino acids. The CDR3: CSASKGRGEQYF. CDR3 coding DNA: TGCAGTGCTAGTAAGGGAAGGGGGGAGCAGTACTTC.

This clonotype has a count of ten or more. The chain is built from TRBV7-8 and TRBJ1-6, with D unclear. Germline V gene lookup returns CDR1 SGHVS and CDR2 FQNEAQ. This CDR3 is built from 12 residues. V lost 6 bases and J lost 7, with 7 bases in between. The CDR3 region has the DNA TGTGCCAGCAGGCTGGGAAATTCACCCCTCCACTTT. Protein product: CASRLGNSPLHF.

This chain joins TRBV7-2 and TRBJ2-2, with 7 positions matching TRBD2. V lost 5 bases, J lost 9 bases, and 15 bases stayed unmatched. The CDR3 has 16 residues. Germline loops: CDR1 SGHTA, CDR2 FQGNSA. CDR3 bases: TGTGCCAGCAGCCCCCGAACTAGCGAGGGGTATAGGGAGCTGTTTTTT. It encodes CASSPRTSEGYRELFF.

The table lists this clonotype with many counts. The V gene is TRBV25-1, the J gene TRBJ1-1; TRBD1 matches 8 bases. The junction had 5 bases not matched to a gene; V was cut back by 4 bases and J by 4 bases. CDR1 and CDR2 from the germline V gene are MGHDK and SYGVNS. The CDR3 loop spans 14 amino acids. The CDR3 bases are TGTGCCAGCAGTGTTTACACAGGGGGCACTGAAGCTTTCTTT. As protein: CASSVYTGGTEAFF.

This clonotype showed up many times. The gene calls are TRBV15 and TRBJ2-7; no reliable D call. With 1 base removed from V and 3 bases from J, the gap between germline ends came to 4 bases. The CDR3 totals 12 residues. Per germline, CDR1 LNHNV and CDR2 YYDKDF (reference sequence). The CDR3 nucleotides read TGTGCCACCAGCAGAGCCAACTACGAGCAGTACTTC. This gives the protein CATSRANYEQYF.

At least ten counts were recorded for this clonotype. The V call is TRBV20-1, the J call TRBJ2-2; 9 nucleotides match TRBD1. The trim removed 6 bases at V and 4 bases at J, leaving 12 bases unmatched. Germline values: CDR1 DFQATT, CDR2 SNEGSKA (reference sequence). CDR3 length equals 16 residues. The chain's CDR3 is CSAVCRDRDCTGELFF. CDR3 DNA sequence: TGCAGTGCAGTGTGCCGGGACAGGGATTGCACCGGGGAGCTGTTTTTT.

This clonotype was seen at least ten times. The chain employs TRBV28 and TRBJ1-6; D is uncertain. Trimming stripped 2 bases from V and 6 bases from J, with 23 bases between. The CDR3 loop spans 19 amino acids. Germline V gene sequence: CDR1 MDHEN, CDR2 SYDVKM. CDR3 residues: CASSLRRVGQASRNSPLHF. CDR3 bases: TGTGCCAGCAGTTTACGTCGAGTAGGGCAGGCGAGCCGTAATTCACCCCTCCACTTT.

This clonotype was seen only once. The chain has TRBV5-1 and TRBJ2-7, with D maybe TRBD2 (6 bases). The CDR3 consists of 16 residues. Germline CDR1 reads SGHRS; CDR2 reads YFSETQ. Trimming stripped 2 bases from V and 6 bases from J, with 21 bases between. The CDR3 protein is CASSLGGSQTSVEQYF. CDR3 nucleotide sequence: TGCGCCAGCAGCTTAGGAGGGTCCCAGACTTCGGTCGAGCAGTACTTC.

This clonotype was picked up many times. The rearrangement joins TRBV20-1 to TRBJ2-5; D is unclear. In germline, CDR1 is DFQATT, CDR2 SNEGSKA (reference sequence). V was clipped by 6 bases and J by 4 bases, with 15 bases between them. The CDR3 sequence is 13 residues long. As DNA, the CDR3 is TGCAGTGCCGAAGGACGGGTGGGAGAGACCCAGTACTTC. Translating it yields CSAEGRVGETQYF.

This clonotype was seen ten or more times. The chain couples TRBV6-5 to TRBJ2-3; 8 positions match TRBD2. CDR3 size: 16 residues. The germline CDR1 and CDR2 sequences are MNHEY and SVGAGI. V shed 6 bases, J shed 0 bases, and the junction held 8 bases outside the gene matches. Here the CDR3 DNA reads TGTGCCAGCAGATATGATGCTAGCGGGAGCACAGATACGCAGTATTTT. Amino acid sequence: CASRYDASGSTDTQYF.

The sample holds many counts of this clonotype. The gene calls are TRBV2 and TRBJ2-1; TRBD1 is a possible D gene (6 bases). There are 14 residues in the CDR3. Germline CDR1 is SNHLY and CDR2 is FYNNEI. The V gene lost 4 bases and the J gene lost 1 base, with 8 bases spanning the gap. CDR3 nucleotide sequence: TGTGCCAGCAGTGTGACAGGATCCTACAATGAGCAGTTCTTC. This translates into CASSVTGSYNEQFF. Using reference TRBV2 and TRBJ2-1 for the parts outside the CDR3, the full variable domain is EPEVTQTPSHQVTQMGQEVILRCVPISNHLYFYWYRQILGQKVEFLVSFYNNEISEKSEIFDDQFSVERPDGSNFTLKIRSTKLEDSAMYFCASSVTGSYNEQFFGPGTRLTVL.

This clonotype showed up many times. This CDR3 reads CASSLGRAEETQYF. Here the CDR3 DNA reads TGCGCCAGCAGCTTGGGACGGGCAGAAGAGACCCAGTACTTC. The chain is built from TRBV5-1 and TRBJ2-5; D unclear. V lost 0 bases and J 3 bases, leaving 9 bases between the germline ends. Looked up from germline, CDR1 is SGHRS and CDR2 is YFSETQ. CDR3 length: 14 residues.

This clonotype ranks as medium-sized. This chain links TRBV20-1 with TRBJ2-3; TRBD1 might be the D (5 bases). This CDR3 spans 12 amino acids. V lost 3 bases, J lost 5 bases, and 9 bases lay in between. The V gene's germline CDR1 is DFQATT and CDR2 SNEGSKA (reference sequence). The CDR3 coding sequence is TGCAGTGCTAGGGGCCAGGGAGATACGCAGTATTTT. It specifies CSARGQGDTQYF.

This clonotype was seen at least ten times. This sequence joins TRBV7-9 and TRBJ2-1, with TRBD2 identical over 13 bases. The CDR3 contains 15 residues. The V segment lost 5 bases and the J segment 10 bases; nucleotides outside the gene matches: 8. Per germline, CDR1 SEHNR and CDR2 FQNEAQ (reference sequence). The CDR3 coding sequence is TGTGCCAGCAGCACGGAACTAGCGGGGGGGCGGGAGCAGTTCTTC. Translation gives CASSTELAGGREQFF.

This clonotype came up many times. As DNA, the CDR3 is TGTGCCAGCAGCTTAGGAGCAGATACGCAGTATTTT. Its translation is CASSLGADTQYF. This chain links TRBV7-2 with TRBJ2-3; D remains ambiguous. Germline values: CDR1 SGHTA, CDR2 FQGNSA. Trimming pared 1 base from V and 4 bases from J, leaving 3 bases between. The CDR3 extends over 12 amino acids.

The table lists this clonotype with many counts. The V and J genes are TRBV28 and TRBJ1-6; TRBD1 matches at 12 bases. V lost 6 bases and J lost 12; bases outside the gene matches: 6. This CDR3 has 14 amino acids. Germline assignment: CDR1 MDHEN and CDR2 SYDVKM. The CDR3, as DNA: TGTGCCAGCAGATCTGGGACAGGGGGCTTACCCCTCCACTTT. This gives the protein CASRSGTGGLPLHF.

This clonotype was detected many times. CDR3 sequence: CSARDPWGEGQETQYF. The CDR3 DNA reads as TGCAGTGCTAGAGATCCTTGGGGGGAGGGCCAAGAGACCCAGTACTTC. The chain couples TRBV20-1 to TRBJ2-5; 7 bases agree with TRBD2. CDR1 DFQATT and CDR2 SNEGSKA come from the germline V gene (reference sequence). The CDR3 length is 16 residues. V dropped 0 bases and J dropped 1; count of bases not matched to a gene: 8.

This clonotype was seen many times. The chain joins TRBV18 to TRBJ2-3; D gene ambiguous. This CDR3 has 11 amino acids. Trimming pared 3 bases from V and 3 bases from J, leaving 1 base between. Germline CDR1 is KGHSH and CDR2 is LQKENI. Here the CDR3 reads CASSPTDTQYF. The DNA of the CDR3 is TGTGCCAGCTCACCGACAGATACGCAGTATTTT.

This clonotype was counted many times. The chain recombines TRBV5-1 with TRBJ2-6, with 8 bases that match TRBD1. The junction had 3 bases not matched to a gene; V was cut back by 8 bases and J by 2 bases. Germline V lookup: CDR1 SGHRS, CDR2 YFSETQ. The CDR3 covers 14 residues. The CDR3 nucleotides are TGCGCCAGTAAACAGGGGGCTGGGGCCAACGTCCTGACTTTC. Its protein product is CASKQGAGANVLTF.